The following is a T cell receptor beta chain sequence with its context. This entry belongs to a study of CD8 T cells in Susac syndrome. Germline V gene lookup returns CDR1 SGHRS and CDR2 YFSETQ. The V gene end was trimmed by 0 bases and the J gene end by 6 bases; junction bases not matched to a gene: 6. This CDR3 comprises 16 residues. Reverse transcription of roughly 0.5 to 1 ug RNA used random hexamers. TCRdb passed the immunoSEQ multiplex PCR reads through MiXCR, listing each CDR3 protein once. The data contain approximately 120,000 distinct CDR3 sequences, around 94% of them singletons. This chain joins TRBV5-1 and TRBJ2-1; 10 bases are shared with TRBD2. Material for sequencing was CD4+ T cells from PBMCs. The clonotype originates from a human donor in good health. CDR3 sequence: CASSLGLAGEVNEQFF. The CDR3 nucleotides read TGCGCCAGCAGCTTGGGGCTAGCGGGAGAGGTCAATGAGCAGTTCTTC.